The next 14 T cell receptor beta chains were all read from a single sample in a study of post-analysis software for immune sequencing data. Notes on the study in general: TRBV5-6, TRBV5-1 and TRBV20-1 belonged to a set of about 5 TRBV segments that were more frequent in patients than controls.

Built from TCR beta cDNA, the libraries had unique molecular identifiers in them. Using its own MiXCR run on the PCR reads, TCRdb lists one record per CDR3 protein. The sample shows over 700,000 distinct CDR3 sequences, approximately 30% of them seen only once. For these receptors, no antigen is known. The sample was blood. Receptor source: a girl under 18 with multiple sclerosis.

This clonotype showed up just once. The V and J genes are TRBV6-1 and TRBJ1-2, with a weak D call TRBD1 (6 bases). With 4 bases removed from V and 8 bases from J, the gap between germline ends came to 20 bases. The length of the CDR3 is 15 residues. Looked up from germline, CDR1 is MNHNS and CDR2 is SASEGT. This CDR3 is CASSAEQGRGPGYTF. CDR3 DNA: TGTGCCAGCAGTGCCGAACAAGGACGGGGGCCAGGCTACACCTTC.

J is TRBJ1-4 and V is TRBV20-1; TRBD1 is a possible D gene (5 bases). From germline, CDR1 is DFQATT and CDR2 SNEGSKA (reference sequence). This CDR3 spans 12 amino acids. V dropped 4 bases and J dropped 8 bases, with 11 bases sitting between them. Here the CDR3 reads CSATRTLEKLFF. In DNA, the CDR3 is TGCAGTGCTACACGGACATTGGAAAAACTGTTTTTT.

The chain joins TRBV10-3 to TRBJ2-1; 11 positions match TRBD2. Germline CDR1 and CDR2: ENHRY and SYGVKD. The CDR3 has 14 amino acids. The V segment lost 8 bases and the J segment 5 bases; nucleotides outside the gene matches: 5. The CDR3 here is CAIRGLADNNEQFF. The CDR3 DNA reads as TGTGCCATCCGGGGACTAGCGGATAACAATGAGCAGTTCTTC.

Regarding this clonotype: One junction end does not reproduce the germline sequence, and a read error may be involved. The chain employs TRBV6-5 and TRBJ1-2; 8 bases agree with TRBD1. Germline CDR1 is MNHEY and CDR2 is SVGAGI. The CDR3 sequence is 13 residues long. CDR3 nucleotide sequence: TGTGCCAACAGTATGACAGGGGAATATGGCTACACCTTC. This gives the protein CANSMTGEYGYTF.

The chain carries TRBV7-2 and TRBJ2-1, with 13 positions matching TRBD2. CDR1 SGHTA and CDR2 FQGNSA come from the germline V gene. V lost 3 bases and J lost 9; bases outside the gene matches: 11. The CDR3 length is 17 residues. DNA for the CDR3: TGTGCCAGCAGCTTCAACGCCGGGACTAGCGGGATTGGTGAGCAGTTCTTC. It specifies CASSFNAGTSGIGEQFF. Complete variable domain (other parts from reference TRBV7-2 and TRBJ2-1): GAGVSQSPSNKVTEKGKDVELRCDPISGHTALYWYRQSLGQGLEFLIYFQGNSAPDKSGLPSDRFSAERTGGSVSTLTIQRTQQEDSAVYLCASSFNAGTSGIGEQFFGPGTRLTVL.

J is TRBJ1-4 and V is TRBV5-1, with D unclear. Trimming cost V 4 bases and J 7 bases, with 14 bases left between them. This CDR3 has 14 amino acids. Germline assignment: CDR1 SGHRS and CDR2 YFSETQ. The CDR3, as DNA: TGCGCCAGCAGCCCGAGAACTCGGATTGAAAAACTGTTTTTT. Translating gives CASSPRTRIEKLFF.

This clonotype was detected a few times. J is TRBJ2-1 and V is TRBV20-1; TRBD1 aligns across 9 bases. Unmatched junction bases numbered 1, after V lost 1 base and J lost 6 bases. The germline V gene encodes CDR1 DFQATT and CDR2 SNEGSKA (reference sequence). The CDR3 length is 13 residues. CDR3 protein: CSARGDRVNEQFF. As DNA, the CDR3 is TGCAGTGCTAGAGGGGACAGGGTCAATGAGCAGTTCTTC.

V is TRBV20-1 and J is TRBJ2-5, with 9 bases that match TRBD1. This CDR3 contains 16 residues. After removal of 4 bases from V and 0 bases from J, the junction contained 9 bases not matched to a gene. Germline V gene lookup returns CDR1 DFQATT and CDR2 SNEGSKA (reference sequence). In DNA, the CDR3 is TGCAGTGCTACAAATTACCGGGACAGGGACCAAGAGACCCAGTACTTC. Translated, it gives CSATNYRDRDQETQYF.

The chain employs TRBV7-2 and TRBJ1-6; weak D call: TRBD1 (5 bases). The CDR3 consists of 17 residues. Germline assignment: CDR1 SGHTA and CDR2 FQGNSA. Trimming stripped 7 bases from V and 9 bases from J, with 25 bases between. The DNA of the CDR3 is TGTGCCAGCACCACCCGACTAGGGCAGGGTGTTAGTTCACCCCTCCACTTT. Translation gives CASTTRLGQGVSSPLHF.

V usage is TRBV29-1 and J usage is TRBJ1-1, with D possibly TRBD1 on 6 matching bases. V was shortened by 6 bases and J by 1 base, with 9 bases between the two germline ends. Germline CDR1 reads SQVTM; CDR2 reads ANQGSEA. The CDR3 is made up of 12 amino acids. The CDR3 DNA reads as TGCAGCGTAATCAGGGGGAACACTGAAGCTTTCTTT. Translation gives CSVIRGNTEAFF.

This clonotype was observed a few times. The chain is built from TRBV20-1 and TRBJ2-6; perhaps TRBD2 as D (5 bases). The V and J ends lost 6 bases and 1 base respectively, with 10 bases between them. The CDR3 is made up of 14 amino acids. Per germline, CDR1 DFQATT and CDR2 SNEGSKA (reference sequence). The CDR3 DNA sequence: TGCAGTGCCGAGGGCTATTCTGGGGCCAACGTCCTGACTTTC. Encoded protein: CSAEGYSGANVLTF.

The J gene is TRBJ2-3, the V gene TRBV12-3 or TRBV12-4, with D possibly TRBD2 on 6 matching bases. Trimming pared 4 bases from V and 11 bases from J, leaving 16 bases between. The CDR3 is 13 amino acids. CDR3 sequence reads: CASSSPVGGMQYF. The CDR3 DNA sequence: TGTGCCAGCAGTTCCCCAGTCGGGGGTATGCAGTATTTT.

The V gene is TRBV5-1, the J gene TRBJ2-5, with 7 bases matching TRBD2. Germline values: CDR1 SGHRS, CDR2 YFSETQ. The CDR3 spans 16 residues. V was pared by 0 bases and J by 2 bases, with 7 bases of the junction left unmatched. The CDR3 DNA reads as TGCGCCAGCAGCTTGGCCGGGACTACCACGCAAGAGACCCAGTACTTC. Translation gives CASSLAGTTTQETQYF.

This clonotype was detected only a few times. The chain recombines TRBV7-2 with TRBJ2-1; the match to TRBD2 covers 11 bases. The trim removed 6 bases at V and 4 bases at J, leaving 8 bases unmatched. The CDR3 totals 16 residues. Germline-derived CDR1 and CDR2 are SGHTA and FQGNSA. CDR3 region: CASRLPGTSGYNEQFF. The CDR3 coding sequence is TGTGCCAGCAGACTCCCCGGGACTAGCGGTTACAATGAGCAGTTCTTC. The complete variable domain, with remaining parts taken from reference TRBV7-2 and TRBJ2-1, reads GAGVSQSPSNKVTEKGKDVELRCDPISGHTALYWYRQSLGQGLEFLIYFQGNSAPDKSGLPSDRFSAERTGGSVSTLTIQRTQQEDSAVYLCASRLPGTSGYNEQFFGPGTRLTVL.